This T cell receptor (beta chain) stems from a study of T and B cells in COVID-19 patients. Study-level background: Blood was sampled from COVID-19 patients who were either actively infected or recovered. The recovered cohort's median age was 34 years, versus 55 to 70 years in active infection.

TRB rearrangements were amplified by multiplex PCR with BIOMED2 TRB-A/B primers. Each CDR3 protein gets one entry after TCRdb re-called the multiplex PCR reads with MiXCR. Counted here are around 8,000 distinct CDR3 sequences, 20% to 30% occurring once; the ten biggest clones make up 17%. TRB was amplified from about 260-540 ng of blood genomic DNA. At least ten counts were recorded for this clonotype. This CDR3 comprises 14 residues. The germline gives CDR1 MNHEY, CDR2 SVGAGI. Trimming took 6 bases from V and 1 from J; bases not matched to a gene: 5. This chain links TRBV6-5 with TRBJ2-7; 8 bases fit TRBD1. This sequence was found in a human donor with active COVID-19. Sequenced sample: blood. CDR3 coding DNA: TGTGCCAGCAGAGCAACAGGGGGTTCCTACGAGCAGTACTTC. It codes for CASRATGGSYEQYF.